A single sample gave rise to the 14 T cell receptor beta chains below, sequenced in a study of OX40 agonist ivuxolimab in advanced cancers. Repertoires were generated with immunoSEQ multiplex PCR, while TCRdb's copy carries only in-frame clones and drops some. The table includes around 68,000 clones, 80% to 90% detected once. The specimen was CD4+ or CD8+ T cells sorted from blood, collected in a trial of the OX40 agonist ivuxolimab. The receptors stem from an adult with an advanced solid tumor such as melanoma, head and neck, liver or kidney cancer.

The CDR3 region is CASSERGSQETQYF. The CDR3 DNA is TGTGCCAGCAGTGAGCGGGGGTCCCAAGAGACCCAGTACTTC. The chain combines TRBV28 with TRBJ2-5; 8 nucleotides align to TRBD2. J was trimmed by 1 base and V by 5 bases; bases with no gene match: 3. This CDR3 region has 14 residues. Germline lookup yields CDR1 MDHEN and CDR2 SYDVKM.

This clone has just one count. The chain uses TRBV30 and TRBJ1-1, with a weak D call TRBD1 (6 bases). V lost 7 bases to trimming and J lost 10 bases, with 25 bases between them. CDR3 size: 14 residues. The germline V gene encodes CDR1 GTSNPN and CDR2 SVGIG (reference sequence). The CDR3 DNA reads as TGTGCCTCTACACCCAGGGGCGGGGACGGAGCAGCTTTCTTT. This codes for CASTPRGGDGAAFF.

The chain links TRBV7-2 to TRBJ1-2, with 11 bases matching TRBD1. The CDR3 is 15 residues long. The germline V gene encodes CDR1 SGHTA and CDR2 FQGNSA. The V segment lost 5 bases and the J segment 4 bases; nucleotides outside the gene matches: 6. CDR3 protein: CASSARTGGRYGYTF. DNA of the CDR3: TGTGCCAGCAGCGCCAGGACAGGGGGCCGCTATGGCTACACCTTC.

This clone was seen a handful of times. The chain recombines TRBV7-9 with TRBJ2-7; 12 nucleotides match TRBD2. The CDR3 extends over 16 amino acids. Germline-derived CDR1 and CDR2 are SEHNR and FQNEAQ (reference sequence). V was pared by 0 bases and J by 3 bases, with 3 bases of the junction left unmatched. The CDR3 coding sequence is TGTGCCAGCAGCTTAGCACTAGCGGGAGGCTTCTACGAGCAGTACTTC. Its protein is CASSLALAGGFYEQYF.

DNA for the CDR3: TGTGCCAGCAGGGGGGAGAGTTCACCCCTCCACTTT. Amino acids: CASRGESSPLHF. The V gene is TRBV10-3, the J gene TRBJ1-6; 7 bases agree with TRBD1. The germline V gene encodes CDR1 ENHRY and CDR2 SYGVKD. V trimming: 10 bases; J trimming: 9 bases; junction bases outside the gene matches: 6. This CDR3 is built from 12 residues.

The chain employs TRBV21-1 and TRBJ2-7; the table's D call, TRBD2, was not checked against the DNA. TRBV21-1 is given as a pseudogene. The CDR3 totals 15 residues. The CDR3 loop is CASSLTDSGGYEQYF. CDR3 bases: TGTGCCAGCAGCCTAACTGATAGCGGGGGCTACGAGCAGTACTTC.

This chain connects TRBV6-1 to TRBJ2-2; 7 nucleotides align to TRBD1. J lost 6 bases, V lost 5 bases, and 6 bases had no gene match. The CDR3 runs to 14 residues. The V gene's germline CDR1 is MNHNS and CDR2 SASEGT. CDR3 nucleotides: TGTGCCAGCAGTACAGGGGTCTTCGCCGGGGAGCTGTTTTTT. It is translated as CASSTGVFAGELFF.

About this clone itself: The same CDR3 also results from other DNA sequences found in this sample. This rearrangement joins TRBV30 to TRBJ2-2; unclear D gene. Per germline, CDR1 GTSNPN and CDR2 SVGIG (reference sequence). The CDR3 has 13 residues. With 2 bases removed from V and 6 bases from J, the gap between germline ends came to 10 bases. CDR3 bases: TGTGCCTGGAGTCGACGAGGCGCCGGGGAGCTGTTTTTT. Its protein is CAWSRRGAGELFF.

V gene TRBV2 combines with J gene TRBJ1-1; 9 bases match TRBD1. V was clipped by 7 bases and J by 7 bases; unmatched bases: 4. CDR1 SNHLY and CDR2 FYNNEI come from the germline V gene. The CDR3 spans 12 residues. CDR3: CASTGTGHEAFF. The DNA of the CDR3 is TGTGCCAGCACTGGGACAGGGCATGAAGCTTTCTTT.

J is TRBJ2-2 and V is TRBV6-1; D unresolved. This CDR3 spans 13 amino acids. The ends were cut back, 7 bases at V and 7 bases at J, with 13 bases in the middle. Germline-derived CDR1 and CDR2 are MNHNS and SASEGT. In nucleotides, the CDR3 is TGTGCCAGCATCTCTCCGGGTAGCGGGGAGCTGTTTTTT. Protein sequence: CASISPGSGELFF.

The CDR3 reads CASSLVAGNTEAFF. For the CDR3, the DNA is TGTGCCAGCAGCTTAGTCGCAGGGAACACTGAAGCTTTCTTT. The chain has TRBV7-8 and TRBJ1-1; D not resolved. The CDR3 loop spans 14 amino acids. Germline V gene data show CDR1 as SGHVS and CDR2 as FQNEAQ. The V gene lost 1 base and the J gene lost 1 base, with 7 bases spanning the gap.

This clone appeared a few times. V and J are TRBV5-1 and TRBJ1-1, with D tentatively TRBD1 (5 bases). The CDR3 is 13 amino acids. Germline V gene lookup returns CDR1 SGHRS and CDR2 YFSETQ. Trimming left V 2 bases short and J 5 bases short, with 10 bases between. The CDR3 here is CASSFDSRTEAFF. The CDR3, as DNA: TGCGCCAGCAGCTTTGACAGCAGGACTGAAGCTTTCTTT. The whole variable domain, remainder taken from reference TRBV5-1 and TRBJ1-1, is KAGVTQTPRYLIKTRGQQVTLSCSPISGHRSVSWYQQTPGQGLQFLFEYFSETQRNKGNFPGRFSGRQFSNSRSEMNVSTLELGDSALYLCASSFDSRTEAFFGQGTRLTVV.

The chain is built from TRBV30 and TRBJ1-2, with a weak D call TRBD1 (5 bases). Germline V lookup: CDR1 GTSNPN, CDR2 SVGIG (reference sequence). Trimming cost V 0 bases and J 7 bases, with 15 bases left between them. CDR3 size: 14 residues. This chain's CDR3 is CAWSVGTKRGGYTF. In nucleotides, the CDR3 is TGTGCCTGGAGTGTTGGGACGAAAAGGGGTGGCTACACCTTC.

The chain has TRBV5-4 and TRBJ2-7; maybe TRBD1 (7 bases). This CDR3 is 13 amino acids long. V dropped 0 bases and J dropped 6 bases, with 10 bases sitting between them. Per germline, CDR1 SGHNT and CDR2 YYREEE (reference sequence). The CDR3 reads CASSLAGGTEQYF. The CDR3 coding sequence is TGTGCCAGCAGCTTGGCAGGGGGGACCGAGCAGTACTTC.